The sequence of this TCR beta chain was determined in a study of T-cell memory formation after mild COVID-19 (dated by TCRdb to the early 2020s). About the investigation overall: Most TCR sequence clusters were specific to one of the two donors. In a couple of donors, T-cell clones that expanded and contracted after mild COVID-19 were followed by sequencing TCRalpha and TCRbeta repertoires longitudinally. The cohort was made up of two young adult volunteers, one female and one male, who were previously healthy. Results and caveats for the whole study, not just this receptor: Some responding clones were detected in pre-infection memory, suggesting pre-existing cross-reactive memory T cells joined the SARS-CoV-2 response. The study included only a couple of mild cases, and larger cohorts that include severe cases with pre-infection samples were judged to be necessary. SARS-CoV-2 specificity was not confirmed for the second-wave clones peaking on day 37. Contracting CD4+ clones appeared mostly in the CM and EM memory subsets, whereas CD8+ clones were enriched in EMRA. Clones that contracted from day 15 to 85 showed balanced CD4/CD8 phenotypes, whereas a second wave of clones that expanded from day 15 to 37 leaned towards CD4+.

As concerns this clonotype: The target of this receptor is not known. Per-base quality was not reported, and no clone a single base away is much larger than it.

Sequencing took place on an Illumina NovaSeq 6000. TCRalpha and TCRbeta cDNA libraries were constructed by 5'RACE with constant-segment primers, with sample barcodes and unique molecular identifiers being introduced. RNA was extracted from every sample with Trizol reagent. Library amplification was performed in two PCR steps, and a second sample barcode and Illumina TruSeq adapters were introduced in the second step. Sequencing of the libraries was done on an Illumina NovaSeq, producing 2 x 150 bp paired-end reads. The published analysis was carried out like this. The reads were demultiplexed and collapsed into UMI-guided consensus sequences using migec v1.2.7. Using mixcr v2.1.11, UMI consensuses were aligned to TRA and TRB V and J templates and then assembled into clonotypes. A clonotype was counted as expanded or contracted only if both edgeR and NoisET called the change significant, with noise models trained on biological replicates. edgeR calls used a false discovery rate-adjusted p below 0.01 and a log2 fold-change threshold of 1. As an exploratory analysis of dynamics, max-normalized trajectories of the 1000 most abundant clonotypes were examined with PCA combined with hierarchical clustering. The CD4 or CD8 phenotype of responding clones was assigned using the separately sequenced CD4+ and CD8+ repertoires. Using fastp at Q25 and MiXCR, TCRdb reprocessed the public reads and kept productive beta chains. When rows share a CDR3 protein, they turn into one entry using the most common DNA and genes. For this entry, the V and J calls and clone size follow TCRdb and not the study's own pipeline. In this sample the table shows a few hundred thousand distinct CDR3 sequences, roughly 26% of which occur a single time. The ten largest clones represent around 8.7% of the sample.

Ficoll-Paque density gradient centrifugation was used to isolate PBMCs. V is pruned by 5 bases and J by 1 base, leaving 5 bases of the junction without a gene match. CDR1 and CDR2 are drawn from the germline V gene: MGHDK, SYGVNS. Reading from cysteine to phenylalanine, the CDR3 counts 15 amino acids. CDR3 DNA is the only sequence kept; it has 45 bases, read in frame from the first base. This chain joins TRBV25-1 to TRBJ1-2; 9 of the junction bases match TRBD1. The sequence was obtained from an adult woman who had mild COVID-19 (a few samples of this study predate the infection). The sample titles of this study are shuffled in the database, so cell type and time point are left out; the donor was told from shared clones. Sequenced: PBMCs or a T cell subset sorted from them (not recorded which). The CDR3 sequence is CASSPMGQGNYGYTF. The base sequence is TGTGCCAGCAGTCCCATGGGACAGGGTAACTATGGCTACACCTTC.